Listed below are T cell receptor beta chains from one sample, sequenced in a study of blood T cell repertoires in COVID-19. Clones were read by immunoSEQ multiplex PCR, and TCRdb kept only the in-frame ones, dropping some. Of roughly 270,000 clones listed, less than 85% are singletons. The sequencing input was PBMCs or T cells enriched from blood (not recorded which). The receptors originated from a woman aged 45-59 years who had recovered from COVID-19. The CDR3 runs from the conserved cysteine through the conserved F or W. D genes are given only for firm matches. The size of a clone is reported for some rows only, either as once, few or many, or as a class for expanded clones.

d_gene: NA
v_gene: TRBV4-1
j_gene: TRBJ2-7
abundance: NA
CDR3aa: CASSQVSRDEQYF
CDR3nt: TGCGCCAGCAGCCAAGTATCACGGGACGAGCAGTACTTC

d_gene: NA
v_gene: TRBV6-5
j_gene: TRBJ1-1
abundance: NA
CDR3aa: CASSYARVSDTEAFF
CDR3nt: TGTGCCAGCAGTTACGCCCGGGTTTCTGACACTGAAGCTTTCTTT

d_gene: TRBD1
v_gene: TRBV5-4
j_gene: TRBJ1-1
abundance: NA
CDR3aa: CASSSGDRGSEAFF
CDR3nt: TGTGCCAGCAGCTCCGGGGACAGGGGGTCTGAAGCTTTCTTT

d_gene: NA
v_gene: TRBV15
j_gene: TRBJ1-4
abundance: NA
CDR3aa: CATSREDRREKLFF
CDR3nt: TGTGCCACCAGCAGAGAAGACAGGCGGGAAAAACTGTTTTTT

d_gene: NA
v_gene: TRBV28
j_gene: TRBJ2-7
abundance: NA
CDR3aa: CAYAPSGANYEQYF
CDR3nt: TGTGCCTACGCCCCAAGCGGTGCTAACTACGAGCAGTACTTC

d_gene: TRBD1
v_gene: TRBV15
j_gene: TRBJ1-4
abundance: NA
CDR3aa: CATSSDGTENEKLFF
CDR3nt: TGTGCCACCAGCAGCGACGGGACAGAGAATGAAAAACTGTTTTTT

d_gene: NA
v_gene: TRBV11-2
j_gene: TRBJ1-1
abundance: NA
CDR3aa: CASSLEFRGRTEAFF
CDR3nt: TGTGCCAGCAGCTTAGAGTTCCGGGGAAGGACTGAAGCTTTCTTT

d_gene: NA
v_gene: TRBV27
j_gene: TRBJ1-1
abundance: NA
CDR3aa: CASSLFYRDTPNTEAFF
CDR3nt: TGTGCCAGCAGTTTATTTTATCGGGATACCCCGAACACTGAAGCTTTCTTT

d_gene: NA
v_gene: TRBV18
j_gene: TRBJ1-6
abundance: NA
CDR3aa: CASSPRDKGSSPLHF
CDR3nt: TGTGCCAGCTCACCCCGGGACAAGGGATCTTCACCCCTCCACTTT

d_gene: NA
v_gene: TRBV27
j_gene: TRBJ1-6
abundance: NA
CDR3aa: CASSHGGSYNSPLHF
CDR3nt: TGTGCCAGCAGTCACGGGGGGTCCTATAATTCACCCCTCCACTTT

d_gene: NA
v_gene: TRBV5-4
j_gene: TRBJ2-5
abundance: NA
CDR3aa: CASSPYQETQYF
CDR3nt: TGTGCCAGCAGCCCGTACCAAGAGACCCAGTACTTC

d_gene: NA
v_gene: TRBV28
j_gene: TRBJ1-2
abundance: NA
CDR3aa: CASSLFDVRGGDYGYTF
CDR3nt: TGTGCCAGCAGTTTATTCGACGTCAGGGGAGGGGACTATGGCTACACCTTC

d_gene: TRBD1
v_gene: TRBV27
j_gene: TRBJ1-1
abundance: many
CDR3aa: CASSPGTGVEAFF
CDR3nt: TGTGCCAGCAGTCCCGGGACAGGGGTTGAAGCTTTCTTT

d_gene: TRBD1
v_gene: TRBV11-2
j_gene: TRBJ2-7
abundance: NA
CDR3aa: CASRGQAYEQYF
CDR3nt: TGTGCCAGCAGAGGACAGGCCTACGAGCAGTACTTC

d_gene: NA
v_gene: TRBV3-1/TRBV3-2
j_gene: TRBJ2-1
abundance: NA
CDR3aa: CASSLSPTRGSVNNEQFF
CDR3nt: TGTGCCAGCAGCTTATCGCCAACACGGGGGAGCGTAAACAATGAGCAGTTCTTC

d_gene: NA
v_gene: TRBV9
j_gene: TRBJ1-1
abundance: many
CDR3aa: CASSVSLNTEAFF
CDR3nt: TGTGCCAGCAGCGTATCGTTGAACACTGAAGCTTTCTTT

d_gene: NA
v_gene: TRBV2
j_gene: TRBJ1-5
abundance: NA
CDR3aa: CASSEARETVQPQHF
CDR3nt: TGTGCCAGCAGTGAAGCGCGCGAGACAGTTCAGCCCCAGCATTTT

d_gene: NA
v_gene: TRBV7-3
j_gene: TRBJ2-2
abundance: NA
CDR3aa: CASSPSRGYSNTGELFF
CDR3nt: TGTGCCAGCAGCCCAAGCCGGGGTTACTCGAACACCGGGGAGCTGTTTTTT

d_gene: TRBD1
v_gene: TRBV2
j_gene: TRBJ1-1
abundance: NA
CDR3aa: CASAEMTGWDRAFF
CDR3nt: TGTGCCAGCGCGGAAATGACAGGGTGGGATAGAGCTTTCTTT

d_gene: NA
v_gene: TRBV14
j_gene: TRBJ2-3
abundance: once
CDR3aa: CASSQEAGFPDTQYF
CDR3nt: TGTGCCAGCAGCCAAGAGGCAGGGTTCCCAGATACGCAGTATTTT

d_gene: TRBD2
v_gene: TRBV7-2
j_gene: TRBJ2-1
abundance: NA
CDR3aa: CASGVWEGGQNEQFF
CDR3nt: TGTGCCAGCGGGGTCTGGGAGGGAGGGCAGAATGAGCAGTTCTTC

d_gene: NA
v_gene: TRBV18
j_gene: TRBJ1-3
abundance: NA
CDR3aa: CASSLAGQRSTFGNTIYF
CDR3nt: TGTGCCAGCTCACTTGCGGGCCAGCGATCGACTTTTGGAAACACCATATATTTT

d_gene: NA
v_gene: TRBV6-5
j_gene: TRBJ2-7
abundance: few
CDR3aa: CASRQRESYEQYF
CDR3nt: TGTGCCAGCAGGCAGCGAGAGTCCTACGAGCAGTACTTC

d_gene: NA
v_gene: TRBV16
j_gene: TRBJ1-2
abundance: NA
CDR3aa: CASSQRTTVYGYTF
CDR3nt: TGTGCCAGCAGCCAAAGGACAACTGTCTATGGCTACACCTTC

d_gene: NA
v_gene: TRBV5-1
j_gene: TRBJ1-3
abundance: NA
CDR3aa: CASSPVSDGNTIYF
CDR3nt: TGCGCCAGCAGCCCGGTATCTGATGGAAACACCATATATTTT

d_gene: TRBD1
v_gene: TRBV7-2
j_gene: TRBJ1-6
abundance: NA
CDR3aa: CASSLVSDRGNSPLHF
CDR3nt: TGTGCCAGCAGCTTAGTTTCTGACAGGGGGAATTCACCCCTCCACTTT

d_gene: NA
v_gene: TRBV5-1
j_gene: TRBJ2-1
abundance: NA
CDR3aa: CASSLDEDEQFF
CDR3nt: TGCGCCAGCAGCTTGGACGAGGATGAGCAGTTCTTC

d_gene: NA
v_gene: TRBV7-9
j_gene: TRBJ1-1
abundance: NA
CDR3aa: CASTQIVNTEAFF
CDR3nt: TGTGCCAGTACCCAAATTGTGAACACTGAAGCTTTCTTT

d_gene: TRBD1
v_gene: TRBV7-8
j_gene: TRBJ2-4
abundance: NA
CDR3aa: CASSLSDRARGIQYF
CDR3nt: TGTGCCAGCAGCCTCTCGGACAGGGCAAGGGGCATTCAGTACTTC

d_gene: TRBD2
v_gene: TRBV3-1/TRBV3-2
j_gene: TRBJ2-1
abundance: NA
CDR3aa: CASSWTSGSYNEQFF
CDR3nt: TGTGCCAGCAGCTGGACTAGCGGCTCCTACAATGAGCAGTTCTTC

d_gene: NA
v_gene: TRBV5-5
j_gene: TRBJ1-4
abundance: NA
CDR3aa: CASSPTTELNEKLFF
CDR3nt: TGTGCCAGCAGCCCCACGACAGAGCTGAATGAAAAACTGTTTTTT

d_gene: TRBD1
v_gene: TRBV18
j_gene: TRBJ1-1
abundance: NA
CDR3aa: CASSPRQGMNTEAFF
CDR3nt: TGTGCCAGCTCACCAAGACAGGGGATGAACACTGAAGCTTTCTTT

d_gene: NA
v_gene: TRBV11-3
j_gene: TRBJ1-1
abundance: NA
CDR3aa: CASSSTQSEAFF
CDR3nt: TGTGCCAGCAGCTCCACACAGAGTGAAGCTTTCTTT

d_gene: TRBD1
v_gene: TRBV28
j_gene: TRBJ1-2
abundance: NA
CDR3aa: CASSPTGTGPRYTF
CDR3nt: TGTGCCAGCAGTCCTACCGGGACAGGGCCTCGCTACACCTTC

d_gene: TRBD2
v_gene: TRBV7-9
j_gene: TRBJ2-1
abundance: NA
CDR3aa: CASSFRSGGDHEQFF
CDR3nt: TGTGCCAGCAGCTTCCGTAGCGGGGGTGACCATGAGCAGTTCTTC

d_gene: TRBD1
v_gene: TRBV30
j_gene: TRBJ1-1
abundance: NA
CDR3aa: CAWSPDRDASEAFF
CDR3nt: TGTGCCTGGAGCCCGGACAGGGATGCATCCGAAGCTTTCTTT

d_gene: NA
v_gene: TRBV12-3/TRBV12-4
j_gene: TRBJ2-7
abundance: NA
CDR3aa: CASSSGSYEQYF
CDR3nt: TGTGCCAGCAGTAGCGGATCCTACGAGCAGTACTTC

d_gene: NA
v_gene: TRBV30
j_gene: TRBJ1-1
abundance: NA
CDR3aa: CAWTFGGTEAFF
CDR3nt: TGTGCCTGGACGTTCGGCGGCACTGAAGCTTTCTTT

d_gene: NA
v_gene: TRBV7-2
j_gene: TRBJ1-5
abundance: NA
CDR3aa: CASRAEVGNQPQHF
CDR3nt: TGTGCCAGCAGAGCTGAGGTCGGGAATCAGCCCCAGCATTTT

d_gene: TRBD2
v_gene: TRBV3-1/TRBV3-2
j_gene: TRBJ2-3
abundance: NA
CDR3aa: CASSQEELAGGNGDTQYF
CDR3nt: TGTGCCAGCAGCCAAGAAGAACTAGCGGGAGGGAATGGAGATACGCAGTATTTT

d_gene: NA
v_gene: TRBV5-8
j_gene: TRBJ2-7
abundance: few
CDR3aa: CASSPSPGYEQYF
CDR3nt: TGTGCCAGCAGCCCCTCCCCCGGCTACGAGCAGTACTTC

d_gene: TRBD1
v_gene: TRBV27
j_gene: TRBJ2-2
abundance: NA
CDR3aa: CASSGTVVAGELFF
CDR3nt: TGTGCCAGCAGTGGGACAGTAGTGGCCGGGGAGCTGTTTTTT

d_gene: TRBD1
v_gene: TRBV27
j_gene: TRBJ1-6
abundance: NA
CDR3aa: CASSPGPRGRNSPLHF
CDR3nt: TGTGCCAGCAGTCCGGGACCCAGGGGGAGAAATTCACCCCTCCACTTT